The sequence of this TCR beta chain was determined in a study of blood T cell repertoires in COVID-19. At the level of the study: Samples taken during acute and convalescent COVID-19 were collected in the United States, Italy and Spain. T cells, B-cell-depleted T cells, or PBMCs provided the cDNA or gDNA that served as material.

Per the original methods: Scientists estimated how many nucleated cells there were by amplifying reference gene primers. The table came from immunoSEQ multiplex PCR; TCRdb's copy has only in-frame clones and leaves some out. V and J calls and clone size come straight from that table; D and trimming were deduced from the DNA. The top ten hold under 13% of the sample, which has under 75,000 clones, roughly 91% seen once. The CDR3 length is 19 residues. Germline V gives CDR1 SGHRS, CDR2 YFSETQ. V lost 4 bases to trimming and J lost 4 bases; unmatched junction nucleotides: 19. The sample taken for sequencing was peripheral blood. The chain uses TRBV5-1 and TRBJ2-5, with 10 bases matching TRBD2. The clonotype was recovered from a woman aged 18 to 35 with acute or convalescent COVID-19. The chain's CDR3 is CASSPKPPSGSDRPETQYF. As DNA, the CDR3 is TGCGCCAGCAGCCCCAAGCCTCCTAGCGGGAGTGATAGGCCAGAGACCCAGTACTTC.